Below, 26 T cell receptor beta chains from the same sample are listed, as sequenced in a study of T cells in Graves' hyperthyroidism and ophthalmopathy. Regions amplified from RNA transcripts were the TCR beta CDR3 regions. HTBI primers were the set used in a first-round RT-PCR of the TCR CDR3. MiXCR, run by TCRdb on the multiplex PCR reads, gives a single entry per CDR3 protein. Of a few hundred thousand distinct CDR3 sequences in the sample, around 42% were seen once. The specimen sequenced was peripheral blood or thyroid tissue (not recorded which). The receptors stem from a woman aged 18-29 years with Graves' hyperthyroidism.

This clonotype was seen at least ten times. This sequence joins TRBV19 and TRBJ2-5; 8 positions match TRBD2. The CDR3 runs to 15 residues. Per the germline V gene, CDR1 is LNHDA and CDR2 is SQIVND (reference sequence). J gave up 4 bases and V 4 bases, and 8 bases lay outside the gene matches. Here the CDR3 reads CASSRQREIGETQYF. In DNA form, the CDR3 reads TGTGCCAGTAGTAGGCAGCGGGAGATCGGAGAGACCCAGTACTTC.

The chain carries TRBV29-1 and TRBJ1-5; TRBD1 aligns across 7 bases. The V segment lost 6 bases and the J segment 14 bases; nucleotides outside the gene matches: 7. The CDR3 is 10 amino acids. Germline CDR1 is SQVTM and CDR2 is ANQGSEA. CDR3 bases: TGCAGCGTGAGACAGGGCTACGAGCATTTT. It yields the protein CSVRQGYEHF. Drawing the rest from reference TRBV29-1 and TRBJ1-5, the complete variable domain is SAVISQKPSRDICQRGTSLTIQCQVDSQVTMMFWYRQQPGQSLTLIATANQGSEATYESGFVIDKFPISRPNLTFSTLTVSNMSPEDSSIYLCSVRQGYEHFGDGTRLSIL.

This rearrangement joins TRBV2 to TRBJ2-1; 11 bases are a match to TRBD2. V gave up 6 bases and J gave up 6 bases; unmatched junction bases: 7. This CDR3 has 15 residues. Germline CDR1 and CDR2: SNHLY and FYNNEI. The CDR3 loop is CASRQLAGAGNEQFF. The CDR3 DNA reads TGTGCCAGCAGGCAACTAGCGGGAGCTGGCAATGAGCAGTTCTTC.

This chain joins TRBV5-5 and TRBJ2-5, with TRBD2 as a possible D gene (7 bases). This CDR3 has 14 residues. From germline, CDR1 is SGHKS and CDR2 YYEKEE (reference sequence). Trimming removed 3 bases at V and 5 bases at J, with 14 bases between. CDR3 DNA sequence: TGTGCCAGCAGCTCCCGGGGGGCGGGGGAGACCCAGTACTTC. Translation gives CASSSRGAGETQYF.

Worth noting for this clonotype: Since a much larger clone is just one base distant, this may be a read error. The rearrangement uses TRBV20-1 and TRBJ2-5, with D possibly TRBD1 on 6 matching bases. Germline values: CDR1 DFQATT, CDR2 SNEGSKA (reference sequence). The CDR3 is 14 residues long. The CDR3 reads CSATKGQKQEAQYF. CDR3 coding DNA: TGCAGTGCTACTAAAGGACAGAAACAAGAGGCCCAGTACTTC.

The chain joins TRBV7-8 to TRBJ1-5; D possibly corresponds to TRBD1 (6 bases). V lost 2 bases and J lost 4, with 15 bases in between. Looked up from germline, CDR1 is SGHVS and CDR2 is FQNEAQ. CDR3 length: 16 amino acids. The CDR3 loop is CASSLFRETGNQPQHF. CDR3 coding DNA: TGTGCCAGCAGCTTATTCAGGGAAACAGGGAATCAGCCCCAGCATTTT.

The genes are TRBV2 and TRBJ2-6; no clear D gene. CDR3 length equals 17 residues. CDR1 and CDR2 from the germline V gene are SNHLY and FYNNEI. With 1 base removed from V and 0 bases from J, the gap between germline ends came to 10 bases. The CDR3 here is CASSEDSGNSGANVLTF. The CDR3 DNA is TGTGCCAGCAGTGAAGACAGTGGTAACTCTGGGGCCAACGTCCTGACTTTC.

J is TRBJ2-1 and V is TRBV7-8; possible D gene TRBD1, 5 bases. Germline CDR1 is SGHVS and CDR2 is FQNEAQ. The length of the CDR3 is 16 residues. Trimming took 5 bases from V and 3 from J, leaving 17 bases between them. The CDR3 nucleotides are TGTGCCAGCAGCGGGCGGACAAGCTCCCGCTACAATGAGCAGTTCTTC. Protein product: CASSGRTSSRYNEQFF.

This chain joins TRBV29-1 and TRBJ1-5; D is undetermined. Trimming removed 4 bases at V and 0 bases at J, with 10 bases between. Germline V gene sequence: CDR1 SQVTM, CDR2 ANQGSEA. The CDR3 spans 14 residues. The CDR3 protein is CSVVSGYSNQPQHF. DNA for the CDR3: TGCAGCGTTGTTTCCGGCTATAGCAATCAGCCCCAGCATTTT.

This clonotype was counted many times. V is TRBV29-1 and J is TRBJ2-5; 10 bases match TRBD1. With V trimmed by 0 bases and J by 5 bases, 6 bases remained unmatched. The germline CDR1 and CDR2 sequences are SQVTM and ANQGSEA. The CDR3 runs to 15 residues. The chain's CDR3 is CSVEEVGQGGETQYF. In DNA form, the CDR3 reads TGCAGCGTTGAAGAAGTAGGACAGGGGGGCGAGACCCAGTACTTC.

This clonotype was observed many times. The rearrangement links TRBV7-9 to TRBJ1-6; 10 nucleotides line up with TRBD1. Looked up from germline, CDR1 is SEHNR and CDR2 is FQNEAQ (reference sequence). The CDR3 covers 13 residues. Germline trimming cut 11 bases from V and 7 bases from J; bases unmatched to any gene: 5. CDR3: CAAVGQGNSPLHF. In DNA form, the CDR3 reads TGTGCCGCAGTGGGACAGGGGAATTCACCCCTCCACTTT.

The V call is TRBV5-1, the J call TRBJ2-3; tentatively, D is TRBD1 (6 bases). The length of the CDR3 is 14 residues. Germline V gene data show CDR1 as SGHRS and CDR2 as YFSETQ. V was pared by 4 bases and J by 2 bases, with 11 bases between. The CDR3 region has the DNA TGCGCCAGCAGCGTCGACAGGACCACAGATACGCAGTATTTT. Its protein product is CASSVDRTTDTQYF.

In this sample, this clonotype turned up many times. CDR3 nucleotide sequence: TGTGCCAGCCCACAGGGGGCGAGGGAGACCTACGAGCAGTACTTC. Amino acid sequence: CASPQGARETYEQYF. The gene calls are TRBV9 and TRBJ2-7, with 9 bases identical to TRBD1. The J segment lost 2 bases and the V segment lost 7 bases, leaving 10 bases of the junction unmatched. The CDR3 spans 15 residues. Germline loops: CDR1 SGDLS, CDR2 YYNGEE.

The rearrangement links TRBV20-1 to TRBJ2-2; 12 positions match TRBD2. The germline V gene encodes CDR1 DFQATT and CDR2 SNEGSKA (reference sequence). V gave up 2 bases and J gave up 4 bases; unmatched junction bases: 5. The CDR3 spans 16 residues. CDR3 amino acids: CSARLAGGWATGELFF. As DNA, the CDR3 is TGCAGTGCTAGACTAGCGGGAGGGTGGGCCACCGGGGAGCTGTTTTTT.

This chain uses TRBV10-3 with TRBJ1-5, with 8 bases matching TRBD1. Germline V lookup: CDR1 ENHRY, CDR2 SYGVKD. The J segment lost 7 bases and the V segment lost 0 bases, leaving 5 bases of the junction unmatched. CDR3 length equals 15 residues. The CDR3 region has the DNA TGTGCCATCAGTGAGTCGACACAGGGGGGGCAGCCCCAGCATTTT. It encodes CAISESTQGGQPQHF.

This clonotype was detected ten times or more. The chain joins TRBV20-1 to TRBJ2-7, with D perhaps matching TRBD2 (5 bases). This CDR3 is 12 amino acids long. The V end was cut by 2 bases, the J end by 3 bases, with 8 bases between. Germline V gene data show CDR1 as DFQATT and CDR2 as SNEGSKA (reference sequence). As DNA, the CDR3 is TGCAGTGCTAGACGTCGGGACTACGAGCAGTACTTC. Translation gives CSARRRDYEQYF.

This clonotype was counted many times. The chain has TRBV12-5 and TRBJ2-2; D perhaps matches TRBD1 (6 bases). The V end lost 0 bases, the J end lost 0 bases, and 14 bases lay between the germline ends. The CDR3 contains 18 residues. The V gene's germline CDR1 is LGHNT and CDR2 FRNRAP. CDR3 nucleotide sequence: TGTGCTAGTGGTTTGGTACGGGCAGGGGCGTCGAACACCGGGGAGCTGTTTTTT. Its translation: CASGLVRAGASNTGELFF.

This clonotype was detected ten times or more. The chain employs TRBV19 and TRBJ1-5, with D unresolved. Trimming left V 7 bases short and J 0 bases short, with 10 bases between. The CDR3 loop spans 14 amino acids. Per germline, CDR1 LNHDA and CDR2 SQIVND (reference sequence). Here the CDR3 reads CASTAFYSNQPQHF. The CDR3 coding sequence is TGTGCCAGTACCGCGTTCTATAGCAATCAGCCCCAGCATTTT.

This clonotype appeared once. The rearrangement joins TRBV24-1 to TRBJ1-4; D is possibly TRBD1 (5 bases). Trimming shortened V by 3 bases and J by 3 bases, and 16 bases separated the two germline ends. Germline CDR1 reads KGHDR; CDR2 reads SFDVKD. CDR3 length: 17 amino acids. The CDR3 coding sequence is TGTGCCACCAGTGATCCAGCGCGGGGGACCGCTAATGAAAAACTGTTTTTT. This translates into CATSDPARGTANEKLFF.

The table lists this clonotype with many counts. The rearrangement uses TRBV4-1 and TRBJ2-5, with TRBD2 matching over 9 bases. The germline V gene encodes CDR1 MGHRA and CDR2 YSYEKL. The CDR3 runs to 15 residues. Trimming cost V 3 bases and J 6 bases; bases outside gene matches: 8. The DNA of the CDR3 is TGCGCCAGCAGCCACCCCCTGCTAGCGGGGCAGACCCAGTACTTC. This gives the protein CASSHPLLAGQTQYF.

This clonotype was seen many times. V gene TRBV6-5 combines with J gene TRBJ1-6; TRBD1 might be the D (6 bases). The germline CDR1 and CDR2 sequences are MNHEY and SVGAGI. V dropped 4 bases and J dropped 9 bases, with 13 bases sitting between them. This CDR3 is built from 14 residues. The CDR3 loop is CASSLTAGVSPLHF. Written as DNA, the CDR3 is TGTGCCAGCAGTTTGACAGCAGGGGTTTCACCCCTCCACTTT.

The genes are TRBV27 and TRBJ1-6; perhaps TRBD1 as D (5 bases). The CDR3 spans 15 residues. Germline loops: CDR1 MNHEY, CDR2 SMNVEV (reference sequence). V was trimmed by 3 bases and J by 7 bases, leaving 13 bases between them. CDR3 nucleotides: TGTGCCAGCAGTTTCTTCCGGGACGGAAATTCACCCCTCCACTTT. Its protein product is CASSFFRDGNSPLHF.

This clonotype was recorded at least ten times. The J gene is TRBJ1-5, the V gene TRBV15; TRBD1 matches at 10 bases. In germline, CDR1 is LNHNV, CDR2 YYDKDF (reference sequence). The CDR3 has 16 residues. Unmatched junction bases numbered 5, after V lost 1 base and J lost 5 bases. CDR3 DNA sequence: TGTGCCACCAGCAGAGTGACGACAGGGGGCTATCAGCCCCAGCATTTT. It specifies CATSRVTTGGYQPQHF.

The CDR3 sequence: CASSLTSGGTEAFF. In nucleotides, the CDR3 is TGTGCCAGCAGCCTAACTAGCGGGGGCACTGAAGCTTTCTTT. The rearrangement links TRBV7-2 to TRBJ1-1, with D maybe TRBD1 (5 bases). The CDR3 spans 14 residues. The germline V and J ends were trimmed by 5 bases and 4 bases, with 14 bases remaining between them. Germline V gene lookup returns CDR1 SGHTA and CDR2 FQGNSA.

V gene TRBV4-1 combines with J gene TRBJ1-5, with TRBD1 identical over 7 bases. Germline assignment: CDR1 MGHRA and CDR2 YSYEKL. J was trimmed by 2 bases and V by 3 bases; bases with no gene match: 7. This CDR3 has 16 residues. DNA for the CDR3: TGCGCCAGCAGCCACCTGGATCAGGGGGGCAATCAGCCCCAGCATTTT. It codes for CASSHLDQGGNQPQHF.

This clonotype was seen just once. CDR3 in DNA: TGTGCCACCAGCAGAGGGGAGGGACAGGGTCAAGAGACCCAGCATTTT. It yields the protein CATSRGEGQGQETQHF. V gene TRBV15 combines with J gene TRBJ1-5, with 9 bases aligning to TRBD1. The CDR3 length is 16 residues. Germline values: CDR1 LNHNV, CDR2 YYDKDF (reference sequence). Trimming removed 1 base from V and 11 bases from J; junction bases left unmatched: 12.